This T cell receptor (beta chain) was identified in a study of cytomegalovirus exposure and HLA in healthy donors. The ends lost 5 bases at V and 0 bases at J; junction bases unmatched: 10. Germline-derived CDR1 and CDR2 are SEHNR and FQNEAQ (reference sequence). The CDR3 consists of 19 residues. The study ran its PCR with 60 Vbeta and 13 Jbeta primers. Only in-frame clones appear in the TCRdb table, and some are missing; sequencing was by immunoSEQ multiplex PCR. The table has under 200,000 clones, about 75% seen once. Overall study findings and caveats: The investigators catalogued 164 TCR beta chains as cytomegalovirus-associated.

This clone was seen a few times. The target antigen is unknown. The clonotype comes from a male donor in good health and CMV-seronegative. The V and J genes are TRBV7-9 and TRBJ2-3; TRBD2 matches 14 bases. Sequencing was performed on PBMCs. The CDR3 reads CASSPRLAGGISSTDTQYF. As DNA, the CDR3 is TGTGCCAGCAGCCCCAGACTAGCGGGGGGGATTTCTAGCACAGATACGCAGTATTTT.